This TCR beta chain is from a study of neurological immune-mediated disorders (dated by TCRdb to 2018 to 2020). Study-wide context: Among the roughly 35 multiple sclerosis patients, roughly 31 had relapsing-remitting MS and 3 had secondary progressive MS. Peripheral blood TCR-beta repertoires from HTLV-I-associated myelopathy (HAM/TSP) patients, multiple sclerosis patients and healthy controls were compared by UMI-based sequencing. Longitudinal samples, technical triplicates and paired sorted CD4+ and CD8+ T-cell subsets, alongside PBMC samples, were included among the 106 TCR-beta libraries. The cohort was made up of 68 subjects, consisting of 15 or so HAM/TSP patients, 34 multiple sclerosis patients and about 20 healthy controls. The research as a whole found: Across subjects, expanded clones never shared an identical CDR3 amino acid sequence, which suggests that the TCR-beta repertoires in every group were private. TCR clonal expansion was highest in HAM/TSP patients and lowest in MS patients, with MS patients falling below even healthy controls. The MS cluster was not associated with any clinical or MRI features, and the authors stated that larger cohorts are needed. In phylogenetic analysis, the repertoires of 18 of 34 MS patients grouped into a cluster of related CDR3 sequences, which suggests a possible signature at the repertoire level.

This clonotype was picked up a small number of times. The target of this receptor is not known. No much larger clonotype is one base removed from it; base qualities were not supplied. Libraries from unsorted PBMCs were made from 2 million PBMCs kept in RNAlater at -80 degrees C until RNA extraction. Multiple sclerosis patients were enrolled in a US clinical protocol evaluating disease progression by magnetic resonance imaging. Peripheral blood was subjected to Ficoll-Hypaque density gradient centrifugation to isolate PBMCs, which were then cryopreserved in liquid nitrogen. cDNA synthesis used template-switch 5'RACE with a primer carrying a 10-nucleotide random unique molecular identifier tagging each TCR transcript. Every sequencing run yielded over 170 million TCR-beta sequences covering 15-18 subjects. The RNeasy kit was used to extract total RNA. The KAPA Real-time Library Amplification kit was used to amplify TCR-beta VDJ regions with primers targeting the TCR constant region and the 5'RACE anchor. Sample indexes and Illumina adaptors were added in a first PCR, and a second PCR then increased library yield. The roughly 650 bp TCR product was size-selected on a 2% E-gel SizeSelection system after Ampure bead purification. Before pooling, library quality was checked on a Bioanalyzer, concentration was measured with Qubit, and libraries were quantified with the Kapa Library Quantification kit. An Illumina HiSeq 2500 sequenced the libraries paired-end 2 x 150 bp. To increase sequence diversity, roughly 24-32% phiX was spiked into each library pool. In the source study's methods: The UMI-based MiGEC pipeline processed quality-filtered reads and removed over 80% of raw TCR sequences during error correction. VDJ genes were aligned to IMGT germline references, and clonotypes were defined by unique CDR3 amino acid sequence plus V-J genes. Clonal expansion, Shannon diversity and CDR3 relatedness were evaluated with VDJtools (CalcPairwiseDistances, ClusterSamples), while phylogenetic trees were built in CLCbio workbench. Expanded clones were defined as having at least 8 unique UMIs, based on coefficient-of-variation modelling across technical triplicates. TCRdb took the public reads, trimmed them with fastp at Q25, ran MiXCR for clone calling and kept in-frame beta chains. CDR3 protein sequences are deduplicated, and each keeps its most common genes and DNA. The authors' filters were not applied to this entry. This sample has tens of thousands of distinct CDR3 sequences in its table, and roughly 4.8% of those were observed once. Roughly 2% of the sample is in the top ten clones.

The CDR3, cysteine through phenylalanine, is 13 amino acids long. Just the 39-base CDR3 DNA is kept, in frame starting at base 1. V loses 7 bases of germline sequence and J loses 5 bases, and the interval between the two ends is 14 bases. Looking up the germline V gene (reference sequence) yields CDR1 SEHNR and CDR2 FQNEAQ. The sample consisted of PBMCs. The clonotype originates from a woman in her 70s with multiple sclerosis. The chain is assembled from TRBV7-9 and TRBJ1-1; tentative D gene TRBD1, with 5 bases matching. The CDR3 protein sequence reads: CASNFGGWTEAFF. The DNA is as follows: TGTGCCAGCAACTTCGGGGGATGGACTGAAGCTTTCTTT.